This T cell receptor (beta chain) was captured in a study of T cell repertoires in cytomegalovirus infection. Study details: Public TCR beta signatures marked donors with CMV infection and the matching HLA. General study points: HLA-C-restricted CMV-specific TCR beta clonotypes prevailed in the ex vivo response. Totalled public TCR beta family frequency picked out people who carried CMV plus the relevant HLA.

TCRdb called the reads again in MiXCR, with one record for every CDR3 protein. Found here are about 260,000 distinct CDR3 sequences, 9.1% of them singletons; the top ten hold roughly 16%. Many counts were recorded for this clonotype. What it binds is not known. V was pared by 4 bases and J by 4 bases, with 4 bases of the junction left unmatched. Germline CDR1 and CDR2: LNHDA and SQIVND (reference sequence). There are 15 residues in the CDR3. Specimen: PBMCs. The TCR comes from a human donor in good health (CMV status not recorded). Some clones in this sample may be carry-over from other donors' samples. This chain joins TRBV19 and TRBJ2-2; 9 nucleotides line up with TRBD1. The CDR3 region has the DNA TGTGCCAGTAGTAACAGGGGGCTTGGCACCGGGGAGCTGTTTTTT. This gives the protein CASSNRGLGTGELFF.